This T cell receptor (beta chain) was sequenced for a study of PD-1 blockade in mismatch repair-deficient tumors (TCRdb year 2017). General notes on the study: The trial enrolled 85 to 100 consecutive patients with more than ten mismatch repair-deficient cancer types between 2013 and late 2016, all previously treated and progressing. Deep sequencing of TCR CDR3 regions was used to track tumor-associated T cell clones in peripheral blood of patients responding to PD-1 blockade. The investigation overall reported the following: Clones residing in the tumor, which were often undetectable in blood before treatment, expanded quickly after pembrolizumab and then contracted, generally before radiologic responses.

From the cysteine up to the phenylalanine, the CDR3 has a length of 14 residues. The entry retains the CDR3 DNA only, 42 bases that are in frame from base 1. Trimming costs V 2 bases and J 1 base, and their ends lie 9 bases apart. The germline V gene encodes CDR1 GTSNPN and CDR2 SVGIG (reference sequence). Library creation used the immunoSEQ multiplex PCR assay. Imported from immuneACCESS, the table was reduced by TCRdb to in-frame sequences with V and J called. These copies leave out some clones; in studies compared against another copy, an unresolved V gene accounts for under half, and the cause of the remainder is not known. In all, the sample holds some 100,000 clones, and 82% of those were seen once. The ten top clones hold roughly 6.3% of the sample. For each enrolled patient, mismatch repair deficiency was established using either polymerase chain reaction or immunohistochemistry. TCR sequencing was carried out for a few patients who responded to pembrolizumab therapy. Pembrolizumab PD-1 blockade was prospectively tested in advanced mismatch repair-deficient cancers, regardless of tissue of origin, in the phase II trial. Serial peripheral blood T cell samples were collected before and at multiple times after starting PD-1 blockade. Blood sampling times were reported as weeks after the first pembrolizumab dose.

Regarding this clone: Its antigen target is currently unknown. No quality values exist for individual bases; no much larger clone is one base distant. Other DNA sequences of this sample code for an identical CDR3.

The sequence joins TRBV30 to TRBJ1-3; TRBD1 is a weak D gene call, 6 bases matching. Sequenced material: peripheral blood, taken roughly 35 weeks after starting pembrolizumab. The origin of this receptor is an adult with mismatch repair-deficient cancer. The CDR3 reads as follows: CAWSKTGSGNTIYF. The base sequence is TGTGCCTGGAGTAAAACAGGGTCTGGAAACACCATATATTTT.